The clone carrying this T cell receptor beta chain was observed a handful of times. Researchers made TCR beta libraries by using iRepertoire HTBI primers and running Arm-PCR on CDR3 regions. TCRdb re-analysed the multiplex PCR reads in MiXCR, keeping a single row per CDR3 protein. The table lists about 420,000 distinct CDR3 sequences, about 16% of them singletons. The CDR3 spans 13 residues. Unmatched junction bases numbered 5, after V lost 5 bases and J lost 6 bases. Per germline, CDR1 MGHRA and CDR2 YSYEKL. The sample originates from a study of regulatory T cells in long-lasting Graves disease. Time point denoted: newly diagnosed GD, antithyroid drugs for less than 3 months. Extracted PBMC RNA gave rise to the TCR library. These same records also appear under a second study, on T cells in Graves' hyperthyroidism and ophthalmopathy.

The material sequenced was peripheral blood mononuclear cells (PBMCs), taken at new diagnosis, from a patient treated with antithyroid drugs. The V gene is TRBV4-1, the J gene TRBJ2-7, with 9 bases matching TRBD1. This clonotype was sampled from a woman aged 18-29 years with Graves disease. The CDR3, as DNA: TGCGCCAGCAGCTCCCGGGACAGGGTCGAGCAGTACTTC. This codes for CASSSRDRVEQYF.